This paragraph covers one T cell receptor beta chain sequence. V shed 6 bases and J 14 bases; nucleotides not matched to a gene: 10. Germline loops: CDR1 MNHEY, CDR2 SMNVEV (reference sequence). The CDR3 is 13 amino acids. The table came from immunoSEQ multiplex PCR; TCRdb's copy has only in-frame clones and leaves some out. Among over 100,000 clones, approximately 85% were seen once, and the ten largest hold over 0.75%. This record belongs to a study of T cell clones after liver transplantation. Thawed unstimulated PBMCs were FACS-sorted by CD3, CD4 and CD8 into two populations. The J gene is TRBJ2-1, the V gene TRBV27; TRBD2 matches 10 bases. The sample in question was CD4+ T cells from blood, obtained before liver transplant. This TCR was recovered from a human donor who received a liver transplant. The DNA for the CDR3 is TGTGCCAGCAGCCTTCCCACTAGCGGGAAGGAGTTCTTC. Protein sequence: CASSLPTSGKEFF.